This T cell receptor (beta chain) came from a study of shared clonotypes between healthy human individuals. Study background: The donors, a couple of women and three men, were aged 18 to 49.

The germline V gene encodes CDR1 ENHRY and CDR2 SYGVKD. This CDR3 is 14 amino acids long. With V trimmed by 10 bases and J by 5 bases, 9 bases remained unmatched. Concerning this clone itself: The antigen is undetermined.

Here immunoSEQ multiplex PCR was the method, and the copy in TCRdb shows in-frame clones only, minus some. The table has hundreds of thousands of clones, around 78% seen once; the top ten hold 1.5% to 2%. Study-level points and caveats: Read depth was anticipated to influence clonotype sharing among donors. Clonotypes that were shared across a handful of donors made up around 5% of naive CD4 clonotypes. Represented genetic and exposure-history diversity was restricted by having few donors.

This sequence originates from a woman in her thirties in good health. The V gene is TRBV10-3, the J gene TRBJ2-1, with 9 bases that match TRBD2. Sample: memory CD4+ T cells sorted from blood. The subset is: CD45RA-negative fraction. The CDR3 sequence: CATRTSAGNNEQFF. CDR3 bases: TGTGCCACCAGGACTAGCGCGGGGAACAATGAGCAGTTCTTC.